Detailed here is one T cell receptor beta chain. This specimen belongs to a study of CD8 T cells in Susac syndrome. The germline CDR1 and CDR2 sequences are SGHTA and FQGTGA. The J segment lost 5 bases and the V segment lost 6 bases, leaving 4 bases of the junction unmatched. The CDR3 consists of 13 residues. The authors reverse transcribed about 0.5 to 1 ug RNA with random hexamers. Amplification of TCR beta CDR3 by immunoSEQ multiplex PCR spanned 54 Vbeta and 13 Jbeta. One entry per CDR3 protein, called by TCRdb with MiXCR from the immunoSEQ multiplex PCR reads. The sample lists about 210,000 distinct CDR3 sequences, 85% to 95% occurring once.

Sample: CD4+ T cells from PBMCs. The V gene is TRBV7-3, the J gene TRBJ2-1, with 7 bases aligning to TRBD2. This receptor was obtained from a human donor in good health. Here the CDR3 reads CASSSLADNEQFF. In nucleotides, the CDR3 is TGTGCCAGCAGTTCCCTAGCGGACAATGAGCAGTTCTTC.